This is a list of T cell receptor beta chains from one sample in a study of technical replicates of blood from several donors. Sequencing used immunoSEQ multiplex PCR; TCRdb keeps in-frame clones, though not all of them. The profile shows around 100,000 clones, about 95% of them singletons. The specimen sequenced was T cells isolated from PBMCs. These TCRs come from a human donor in good health. The CDR3 runs from the conserved cysteine through the conserved F or W. Each record gives: clone size, D gene, V gene, J gene, CDR3 DNA, CDR3 protein. The D gene is left open where the match is weak. The listing skips clone size in some rows; elsewhere it reads once, few, many or a size class.

.	.	TRBV4-1	TRBJ1-4	TGCGCCAGCAGCCAACTTAGGCGCTATGGCGGGGGTGAAAAACTGTTTTTT	CASSQLRRYGGGEKLFF
.	TRBD1	TRBV7-6	TRBJ2-7	TGTGCCAGCAGCCCCGGGACAGGTACCTACGAGCAGTACTTC	CASSPGTGTYEQYF
.	TRBD1	TRBV19	TRBJ2-7	TGTGCCAGTGAGGGACAGGTAGGTGAGCAGTACTTC	CASEGQVGEQYF
.	TRBD2	TRBV2	TRBJ2-7	TGTGCCAGCAGGCGGCTAGCGGGGAGTTACGAGCAGTACTTC	CASRRLAGSYEQYF
.	.	TRBV28	TRBJ1-1	TGTGCCAGCAGTTTCCCGGGGTTTTATGAAGCTTTCTTT	CASSFPGFYEAFF
.	TRBD1	TRBV7-2	TRBJ1-1	TGTGCCAGCAGCCCCTCCCCAGGGGGGAACACTGAAGCTTTCTTT	CASSPSPGGNTEAFF
.	.	TRBV7-9	TRBJ2-3	TGTGCCAGCAGCTTAGGAGCGGCGCGGGGTGGGGGCACAGATACGCAGTATTTT	CASSLGAARGGGTDTQYF
.	TRBD2	TRBV5-1	TRBJ2-7	TGCGCCAGCAGCAGAAGCGGGAGGGCCCTCGAGCAGTACTTC	CASSRSGRALEQYF
.	TRBD1	TRBV16	TRBJ2-7	TGTGCCAGCAGCCCTCCGGGACAGGGAACCTACGAGCAGTACTTC	CASSPPGQGTYEQYF
.	TRBD2	TRBV14	TRBJ2-7	TGTGCGAGCGGGAGCTCCTACGAGCAGTACTTC	CASGSSYEQYF
few	.	TRBV2	TRBJ1-1	TGTGCCAGCACAGGCATCGACACTGAAGCTTTCTTT	CASTGIDTEAFF
.	TRBD2	TRBV5-4	TRBJ2-1	TGTGCCAGCAGCTTGGATTATACTAGCGATGAGCAGTTCTTC	CASSLDYTSDEQFF
once	.	TRBV19	TRBJ2-6	TGTGCCAGTATATCAGGGGGGTCTGGGGCCAACGTCCTGACTTTC	CASISGGSGANVLTF
.	.	TRBV6-1	TRBJ2-1	TGTGCCAGCAGTGAGTTCGGGGATTTAGGGCAGTTCTTC	CASSEFGDLGQFF
.	.	TRBV5-8	TRBJ2-3	TGTGCCAGCAGCTTGTTTCAGACAGGAAGATCGGGCACAGATACGCAGTATTTT	CASSLFQTGRSGTDTQYF
.	.	TRBV19	TRBJ1-1	TGTGCCAGTAGTATAGACCCCGAGGTCACTGAAGCTTTCTTT	CASSIDPEVTEAFF
.	.	TRBV7-8	TRBJ1-1	TGTGCCAGCAGCTTTGTAACGACGGGGAACACTGAAGCTTTCTTT	CASSFVTTGNTEAFF
few	.	TRBV7-9	TRBJ2-2	TGTGCCAGCAGCCAACTAGGCGGGAACACCGGGGAGCTGTTTTTT	CASSQLGGNTGELFF
once	TRBD1	TRBV5-5	TRBJ1-4	TGTGCCAGCAGCTTAGCGGGACAGGGGGCCACTAATGAAAAACTGTTTTTT	CASSLAGQGATNEKLFF
.	.	TRBV4-1	TRBJ2-1	TGCGCCAGCAGCCAAATCCCGGTACTAGCAGCCTACAATGAGCAGTTCTTC	CASSQIPVLAAYNEQFF
.	.	TRBV13	TRBJ2-1	TGTGCCAGCAGCTTACTATGGGGGGGCCCCTACAATGAGCAGTTCTTC	CASSLLWGGPYNEQFF
.	TRBD1	TRBV28	TRBJ2-5	TGTGCCAGCAGTTTACGCCCAGACAGGGTAGAGACCCAGTACTTC	CASSLRPDRVETQYF
few	.	TRBV14	TRBJ1-1	TGTGCCAGCAGCCTGTCAACAGGTGAAGCTTTCTTT	CASSLSTGEAFF
.	.	TRBV10-1	TRBJ2-1	TGCGCCAGCAGTGAGTGGAGGGGGGGACACAATGAGCAGTTCTTC	CASSEWRGGHNEQFF
.	TRBD2	TRBV10-3	TRBJ2-5	TGTGCCATCAGTGGGGGACTAGCGGGAGAGACCCAGTACTTC	CAISGGLAGETQYF
.	.	TRBV7-9	TRBJ2-1	TGTGCCAGCAGCTTCGGCAGGATTATACCTTACAATGAGCAGTTCTTC	CASSFGRIIPYNEQFF
once	TRBD2	TRBV7-6	TRBJ2-2	TGTGCCAGCAGACCCAACGGGAGGGCCGCCGGGGAGCTGTTTTTT	CASRPNGRAAGELFF
.	TRBD1	TRBV5-4	TRBJ1-2	TGTGCCAGCAGCCCGGACAGGGGAGGAGGCTACACCTTC	CASSPDRGGGYTF
.	.	TRBV2	TRBJ2-1	TGTGCCAGCAGCCGATCGAGCTCCTACAATGAGCAGTTCTTC	CASSRSSSYNEQFF
.	TRBD1	TRBV10-3	TRBJ1-1	TGTGCCATTTCTTTCGCCAGGGGGGTGAACACTGAAGCTTTCTTT	CAISFARGVNTEAFF
.	TRBD2	TRBV5-8	TRBJ2-7	TGTGCCAGCAGCTTGGGCGGACTAGCGTCCTACGAGCAGTACTTC	CASSLGGLASYEQYF
.	TRBD1	TRBV30	TRBJ1-4	TGTGCCTGGAGTTCCTTGGACAGGGGCCGCGAAAAACTGTTTTTT	CAWSSLDRGREKLFF
.	.	TRBV7-2	TRBJ2-5	TGTGCCAGCAGCTTTACACAGCAAGAGACCCAGTACTTC	CASSFTQQETQYF